This T cell receptor (beta chain) was retrieved from a study of T cell repertoires in ileal Crohn's disease. Libraries were prepared by immunoSEQ multiplex PCR; TCRdb keeps only in-frame clonotypes and omits some of them. The sample shows thousands of clones, roughly three quarters of them seen only once. For this clone: The antigen is unknown.

The length of the CDR3 is 16 residues. After removal of 1 base from V and 4 bases from J, the junction contained 6 bases not matched to a gene. Germline V gene lookup returns CDR1 SGHRS and CDR2 YFSETQ. Study-level results: Every patient over 26.8% clonality showed endoscopic recurrence. Active smokers at surgery had more clonal expansions than non-smokers. High-frequency clones were more common in sorted CD8 than CD4 cells.

The sample's time point: proximal margin of the surgical specimen (macroscopically non-inflamed). V gene TRBV5-1 combines with J gene TRBJ2-2; 8 bases line up with TRBD2. Sequencing was done on a sample of ileal tissue. The receptor was isolated from an adult with Crohn's disease. In DNA form, the CDR3 reads TGCGCCAGCAGCTTGTCGGGACTAGAAGTCACCGGGGAGCTGTTTTTT. This encodes CASSLSGLEVTGELFF.